This T cell receptor beta chain came from a study of shared clonotypes between healthy human individuals. The study, taken as a whole, reports: Unshared clonotypes carried lower generation probabilities than those common to all four donors.

The assay was carried out at the deep level. The protocol was immunoSEQ multiplex PCR, while the TCRdb copy is restricted to in-frame clones and leaves out a portion. The sample holds over 2 million clones, 85% to 95% seen once. With respect to this clone: Its matching antigen is unknown.

The CDR3 consists of 13 residues. The ends were cut back, 8 bases at V and 5 bases at J, with 15 bases in the middle. Germline V gives CDR1 MGHRA, CDR2 YSYEKL. The clonotype originates from a young man in good health. Some clones in this sample may be carry-over from other donors' samples. The chain has TRBV4-1 and TRBJ2-5, with a possible D match to TRBD2 (6 bases). The sample taken for sequencing was naive CD4+ T cells from PBMCs. Subset of the sample: CD45RA+ positively selected. The CDR3 sequence is CASGETSWETQYF. In DNA, the CDR3 is TGCGCCAGCGGGGAAACTAGCTGGGAGACCCAGTACTTC.